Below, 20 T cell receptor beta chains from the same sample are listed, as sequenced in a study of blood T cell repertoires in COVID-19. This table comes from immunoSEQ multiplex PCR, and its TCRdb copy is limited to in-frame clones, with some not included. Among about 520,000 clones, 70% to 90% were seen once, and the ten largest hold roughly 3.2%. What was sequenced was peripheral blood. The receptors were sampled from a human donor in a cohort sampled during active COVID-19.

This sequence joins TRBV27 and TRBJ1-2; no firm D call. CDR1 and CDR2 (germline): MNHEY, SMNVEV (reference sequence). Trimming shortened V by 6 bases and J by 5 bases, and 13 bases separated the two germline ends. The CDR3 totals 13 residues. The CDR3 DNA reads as TGTGCCAGCAGCCTTGACGGACTATATGGCTACACCTTC. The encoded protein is CASSLDGLYGYTF.

The CDR3 sequence: CASKAGATDTQYF. The CDR3 nucleotides read TGCGCCAGCAAAGCGGGAGCAACAGATACGCAGTATTTT. The chain links TRBV10-2 to TRBJ2-3, with TRBD2 identical over 8 bases. The CDR3 contains 13 residues. Looked up from germline, CDR1 is WSHSY and CDR2 is SAAADI. V lost 7 bases, J lost 3 bases, and 3 bases stayed unmatched.

For the CDR3, the DNA is TGTGCCACTAGACAGGGGGGAGGAGAGACCCAGTACTTC. It is translated as CATRQGGGETQYF. The chain employs TRBV19 and TRBJ2-5; 9 positions match TRBD1. The CDR3 length is 13 residues. Germline lookup yields CDR1 LNHDA and CDR2 SQIVND (reference sequence). The trim removed 10 bases at V and 4 bases at J, leaving 7 bases unmatched.

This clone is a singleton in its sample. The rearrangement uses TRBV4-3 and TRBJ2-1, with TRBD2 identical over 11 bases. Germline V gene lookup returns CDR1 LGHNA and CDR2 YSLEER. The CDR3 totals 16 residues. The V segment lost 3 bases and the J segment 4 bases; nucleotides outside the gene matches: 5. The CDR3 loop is CASSHYGTSGYNEQFF. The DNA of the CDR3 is TGCGCCAGCAGCCACTACGGGACTAGCGGTTACAATGAGCAGTTCTTC.

The CDR3, as DNA: TGCGCCAGCAGCTGGGGGGACAGGGCCGACACTGAAGCTTTCTTT. Translating gives CASSWGDRADTEAFF. This chain joins TRBV5-1 and TRBJ1-1; 9 bases match TRBD1. The CDR3 loop spans 15 amino acids. With 3 bases clipped from V and 3 bases from J, the junction kept 6 bases outside the gene matches. Germline CDR1 reads SGHRS; CDR2 reads YFSETQ.

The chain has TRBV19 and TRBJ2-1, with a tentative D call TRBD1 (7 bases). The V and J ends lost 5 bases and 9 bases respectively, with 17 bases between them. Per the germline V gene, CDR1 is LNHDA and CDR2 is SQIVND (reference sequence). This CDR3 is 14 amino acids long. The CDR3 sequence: CASSPPGGQGEQFF. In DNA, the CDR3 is TGTGCCAGTAGTCCTCCAGGGGGGCAAGGTGAGCAGTTCTTC.

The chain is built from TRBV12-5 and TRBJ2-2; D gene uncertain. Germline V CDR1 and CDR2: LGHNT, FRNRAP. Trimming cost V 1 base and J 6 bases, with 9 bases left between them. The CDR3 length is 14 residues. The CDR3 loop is CASGLGRASGELFF. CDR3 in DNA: TGTGCTAGTGGTTTGGGACGAGCGTCCGGGGAGCTGTTTTTT.

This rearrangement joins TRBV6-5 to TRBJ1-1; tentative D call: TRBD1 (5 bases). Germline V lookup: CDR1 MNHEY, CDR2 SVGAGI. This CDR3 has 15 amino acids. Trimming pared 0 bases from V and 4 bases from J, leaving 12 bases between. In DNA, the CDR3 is TGTGCCAGCAGTTACTCTCAGGGAAGAGGCACTGAAGCTTTCTTT. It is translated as CASSYSQGRGTEAFF.

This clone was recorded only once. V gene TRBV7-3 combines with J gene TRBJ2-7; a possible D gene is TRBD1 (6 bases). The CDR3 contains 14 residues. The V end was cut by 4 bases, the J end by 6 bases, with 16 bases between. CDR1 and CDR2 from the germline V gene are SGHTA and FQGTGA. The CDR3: CASSCLEQGSEQYF. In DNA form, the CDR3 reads TGTGCCAGCAGCTGCCTAGAACAGGGTTCCGAGCAGTACTTC.

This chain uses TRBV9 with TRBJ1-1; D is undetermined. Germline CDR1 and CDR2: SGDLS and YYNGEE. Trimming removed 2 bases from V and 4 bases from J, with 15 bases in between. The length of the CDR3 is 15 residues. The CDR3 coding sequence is TGTGCCAGCAGCGTTCGTGGGGAGAAGGGCACTGAAGCTTTCTTT. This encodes CASSVRGEKGTEAFF.

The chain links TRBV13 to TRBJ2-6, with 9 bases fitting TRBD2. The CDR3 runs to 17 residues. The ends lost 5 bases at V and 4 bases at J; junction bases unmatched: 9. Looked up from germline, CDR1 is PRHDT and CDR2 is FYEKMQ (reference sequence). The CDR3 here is CASSGLAGDSGANVLTF. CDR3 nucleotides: TGTGCCAGCAGCGGATTAGCGGGAGACTCCGGGGCCAACGTCCTGACTTTC.

In nucleotides, the CDR3 is TGCAGCGTGGGGGTGGCTAGCGGGAGGGCAGAGCAGTACTTC. Amino acid sequence: CSVGVASGRAEQYF. The gene calls are TRBV29-1 and TRBJ2-7; 12 bases match TRBD2. This CDR3 region has 14 residues. Trimming took 6 bases from V and 7 from J; bases not matched to a gene: 10. Per germline, CDR1 SQVTM and CDR2 ANQGSEA.

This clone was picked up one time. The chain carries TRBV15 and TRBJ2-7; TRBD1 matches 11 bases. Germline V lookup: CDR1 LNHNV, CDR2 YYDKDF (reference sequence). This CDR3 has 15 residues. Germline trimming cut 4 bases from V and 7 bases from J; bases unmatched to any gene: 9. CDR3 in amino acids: CATSTGTGGAGEQYF. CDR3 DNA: TGTGCCACCAGCACTGGGACAGGGGGAGCCGGGGAGCAGTACTTC.

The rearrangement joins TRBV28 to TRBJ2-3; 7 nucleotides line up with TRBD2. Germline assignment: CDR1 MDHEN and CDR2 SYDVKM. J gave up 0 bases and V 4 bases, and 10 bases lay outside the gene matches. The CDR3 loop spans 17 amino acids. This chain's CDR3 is CASSSGSGGISTDTQYF. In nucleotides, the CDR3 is TGTGCCAGCAGTTCCGGTTCGGGAGGCATAAGCACAGATACGCAGTATTTT. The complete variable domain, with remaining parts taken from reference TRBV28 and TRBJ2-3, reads DVKVTQSSRYLVKRTGEKVFLECVQDMDHENMFWYRQDPGLGLRLIYFSYDVKMKEKGDIPEGYSVSREKKERFSLILESASTNQTSMYLCASSSGSGGISTDTQYFGPGTRLTVL.

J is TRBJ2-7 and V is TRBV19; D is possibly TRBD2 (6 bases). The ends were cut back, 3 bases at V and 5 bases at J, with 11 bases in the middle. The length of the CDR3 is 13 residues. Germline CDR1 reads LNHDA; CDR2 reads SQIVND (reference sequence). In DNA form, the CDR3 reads TGTGCCAGTAGTATTTCTAGCGTCCACGAGCAGTACTTC. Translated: CASSISSVHEQYF.

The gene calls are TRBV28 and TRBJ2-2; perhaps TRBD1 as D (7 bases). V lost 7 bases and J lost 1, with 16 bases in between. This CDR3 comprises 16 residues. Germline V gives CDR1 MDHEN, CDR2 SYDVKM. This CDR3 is CASTAPQGGNTGELFF. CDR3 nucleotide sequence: TGTGCCAGCACCGCGCCCCAGGGGGGGAACACCGGGGAGCTGTTTTTT.

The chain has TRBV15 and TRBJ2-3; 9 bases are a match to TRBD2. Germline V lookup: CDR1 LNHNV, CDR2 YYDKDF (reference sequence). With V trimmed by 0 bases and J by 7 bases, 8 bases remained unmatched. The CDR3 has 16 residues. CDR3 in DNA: TGTGCCACCAGCAGAGATCATGGCGGGAGGGGGCATACGCAGTATTTT. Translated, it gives CATSRDHGGRGHTQYF.

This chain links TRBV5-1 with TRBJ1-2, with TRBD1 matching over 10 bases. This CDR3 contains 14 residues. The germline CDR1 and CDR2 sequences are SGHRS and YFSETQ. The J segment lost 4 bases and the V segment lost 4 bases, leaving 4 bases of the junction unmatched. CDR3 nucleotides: TGCGCCAGCAGCGCGACAGGGGGCGGCTATGGCTACACCTTC. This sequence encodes CASSATGGGYGYTF.

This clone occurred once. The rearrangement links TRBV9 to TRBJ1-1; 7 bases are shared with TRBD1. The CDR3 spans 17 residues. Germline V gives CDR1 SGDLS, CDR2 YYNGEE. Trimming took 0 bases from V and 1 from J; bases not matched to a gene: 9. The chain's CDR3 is CASSVAAPRTGNTEAFF. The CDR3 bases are TGTGCCAGCAGCGTAGCAGCCCCCCGGACAGGGAACACTGAAGCTTTCTTT. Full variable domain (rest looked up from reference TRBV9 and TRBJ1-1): DSGVTQTPKHLITATGQRVTLRCSPRSGDLSVYWYQQSLDQGLQFLIQYYNGEERAKGNILERFSAQQFPDLHSELNLSSLELGDSALYFCASSVAAPRTGNTEAFFGQGTRLTVV.

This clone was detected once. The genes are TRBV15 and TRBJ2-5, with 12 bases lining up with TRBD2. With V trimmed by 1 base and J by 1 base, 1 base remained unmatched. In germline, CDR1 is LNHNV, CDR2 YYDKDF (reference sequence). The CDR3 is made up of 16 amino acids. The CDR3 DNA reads TGTGCCACCAGCAGAGGACTAGCGGGAGCCCAAGAGACCCAGTACTTC. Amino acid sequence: CATSRGLAGAQETQYF.